Included here is one T cell receptor (beta chain) sequence, with context. Its antigen target is currently unknown. No quality values exist for individual bases; no much larger clone is one base distant. Receptors were amplified or captured by the immunoSEQ multiplex PCR assay. A mixture of 60 forward primers for TCR Vbeta segments and 13 reverse primers for TCR Jbeta segments was used in the multiplex PCR. The CDR3 region of rearranged TCR beta genes was amplified from genomic DNA by a multiplex PCR assay. The amplified TCR beta libraries were sequenced on the Illumina HiSeq System as 87-base-pair reads. The original methods were these. A later analysis counted approximately 74 million unique TCR beta chains across the 550 to 800 repertoires, and roughly 11 million of these chains were shared by at least two donors. To remove PCR and sequencing errors, raw reads were error-corrected and collapsed into unique sequences using a nearest-neighbor algorithm that merged closely related sequences. V, D and J gene segments were assigned by aligning CDR3 sequences to IMGT reference sequences. Each retained sequence needed at least a six-nucleotide match to both a V gene segment and a J gene segment. Rearrangements were called productive when the CDR3 lacked stop codons and stayed in frame with V and J; all others were non-productive. Following IMGT convention, CDR3 was defined as the stretch from the second conserved V-encoded cysteine to the conserved J-encoded phenylalanine. In an earlier analysis of 500 to 650 of the donors, sequences lacking an unambiguous match to a single V gene segment were excluded. An earlier analysis of almost 600 of the donors classified V segments as functional when productive rearrangements were above 56.7% and as segregating when the standard deviation between donors was above 5%. A statistical classification framework was built for diagnosing cytomegalovirus status from the catalog of TCR beta chain sequences. In a later analysis, TCR nucleotide sequences were compared against IMGT/GENE-DB human TR gene sequences so that V and J genes could be assigned. The TCRdist pipeline was used in a later analysis to assign CDR3 sequences and most-parsimonious VDJ recombination scenarios. In a later analysis, every TCR beta chain was defined by the combination of its CDR3 amino acid sequence and its V-gene family, and reads without a unique V-gene family were dropped. In a later analysis, 450 to 600 highly shared, low-generation-probability nucleotide sequences were removed to address suspected cross-contamination and a sequencing artifact. For each public chain, a later analysis derived a clonal expansion index from normalized ranks of inferred template counts within each repertoire. Generation probabilities in a later analysis came from a VDJ recombination model fitted to out-of-frame rearrangements, and those results were checked against IGoR. In a later analysis, TCR-TCR, TCR-HLA and TCR-CMV co-occurrence was scored with hypergeometric tests, and a repertoire-size bias correction was applied to TCR pairs. A later analysis estimated false discovery rates by permuting HLA or CMV assignments 20 times. In a later analysis, co-occurring TCRs were grouped with DBSCAN, and TCRdist sequence similarity was added when clustering was performed within HLA-allele-positive subsets. Co-occurrence clustering excluded repertoires with fewer than 30,000 or more than 120,000 public chains, plus five with anomalous nucleotide sharing. TCRdb carries this immuneACCESS record with in-frame sequences only. Its versions omit some clonotypes, under half of them owing to an unresolved V gene in the studies checked, with the rest unexplained. V, J and clone size are those of that table, while D and trimming were read from the DNA. The table for this sample lists around 150,000 clones; approximately 72% of them were counted only once. The ten largest clonotypes hold under 1.5% of the sample.

This specimen comes from a study of cytomegalovirus exposure and HLA in healthy donors (dated by TCRdb to between 2016 and 2019). A note on the overall study: An earlier analysis of approximately 640 of the donors reported more than 250 Gb of sequence data and 120 million or so unique TCR beta sequences from some 180 million T cells. An early release that covered 640 HLA-typed donors contained about 300 gigabases of sequencing data and around 85 million unique TCR sequences. Among the roughly 400 genotyped donors, around 81% belonged to the genetic ancestry cluster associated with self-reported Caucasian donors. The study aimed to test whether cataloging public T cell receptors could reveal signatures of past pathogen exposure. Using immunosequencing, the study profiled T cell repertoires from some 670 subjects and related those repertoires to cytomegalovirus serostatus. In addition to the first cohort of 650 to 800 subjects, a separate validation cohort of about 120 different subjects was used. High-throughput TCR immunosequencing, statistical association of individual TCRs with disease status, and machine learning were combined to predict cytomegalovirus infection status. A later analysis re-analyzed previously published TCR beta repertoires from roughly 690 donors and added high-resolution HLA genotyping to study TCR occurrence patterns. In the later analysis, no new phenotypic data were used to find candidate immune exposures; instead, reliance was placed on TCR beta sequences and their occurrence across donors. To decide whether each TCR beta V gene segment behaved as functional or pseudogenic, an earlier analysis of several hundred of the donors relied on high-throughput TCR beta sequencing. Donor age, sex, ethnicity and CMV serostatus were compiled alongside the repertoire data. In a later genetic analysis, genome-wide SNP genotypes for 398 of the 666 donors were used, and that subset was treated as a discovery cohort. All discovery cohort repertoires had been generated on a single sequencing platform. HLA typing covered class I and class II loci at four-digit resolution. The number of typed donors differed by locus: roughly 629-640 for A, B, C, DRB1 and DQB1; approximately 540 for DQA1; 606 for DPA1; and around 490 for DPB1. Because of strong linkage in the cohort, a handful of DR-DQ haplotypes were treated as single units for association and clustering. Among 398 genotyped donors of the cohort, an average of approximately 250,000 unique TCR beta nucleotide sequences were sequenced per donor, around 18% of them non-productive. Overall study outcomes, separate from this receptor: The study gave a list of about 170 TCR beta chains associated with cytomegalovirus. Correlated functional status among segregating V segments might reflect linkage disequilibrium, but an unknown experimental factor could not be ruled out. Strong co-occurrence of HLA alleles, especially DR and DQ, made assigning TCR associations to individual alleles difficult. Most TCR sequences were seen in very few donors, while some public TCRs were found in many individuals. The presence/absence analyses assumed that sequencing depth was roughly uniform across donors, and that assumption may not be true. In vitro tests confirmed that a few of the cytomegalovirus-associated TCR beta chains recognize cytomegalovirus antigens. Because counts were too low, some 17 rarely observed V segments, including chromosome 9 orphons, were excluded from the earlier analysis of roughly 580 of the donors. A cluster of highly shared sequence variants was judged likely to represent a technical artifact of the sequencing pipeline. Some IMGT-functional V segments, including TRBV6-2 and TRBV6-3, could not be told apart with the 87-base-pair reads, so those segments were excluded. According to a later analysis, most CMV-associated TCR beta chains appeared to be HLA-restricted, and the HLA associations seemed to be driven largely by CMV exposure. Because some donors lacked HLA typing at each locus, the association tests relied only on the typed subset. In an earlier analysis of around 500 of the donors, most TCR beta V segments appeared in productive rearrangements about 87% or about 30% of the time, broadly matching IMGT annotations. CMV serostatus was the only immune exposure information available for the cohort. In a later analysis, HLA-associated TCR beta chains showed more clonal expansion and lower generation probabilities than non-associated chains that were equally common. In a later genetic analysis, a missense DCLRE1C variant was associated with V-gene and J-gene trimming of TCR beta chains, and the association was replicated in an independent cohort. In a later analysis, the rate of TCR association differed among HLA loci, with DRB1 alleles having the most associated TCRs and HLA-C alleles having the fewest. In a later genetic analysis, fewer N-insertions in productive TCRs were reported among donors in an Asian-associated ancestry cluster than the roughly 640-donor mean. The classifier was reported to diagnose cytomegalovirus status with high specificity and sensitivity in both the original and validation cohorts. Only TCR beta chains were sequenced in this cohort, and the absence of alpha or paired-chain data limited detectable features. In a later analysis, several top co-occurrence clusters were reported to appear linked to parvovirus B19, influenza, CMV and Epstein-Barr virus. In a later analysis, 15,000 to 20,000 TCR beta sequences were associated with specific HLA alleles at a false discovery rate of 0.05. A further reported finding was that TCR beta sequences accurately predicted the HLA-A and HLA-B alleles for most subjects in the first cohort. According to the authors, the approach could potentially be generalized to other disease states and immunological phenotypes.

The cohort comprised 666 healthy bone marrow donors. At the time of sampling, all cohort members were nominally healthy, though unrecorded immune exposures were likely present. The donor tested CMV seronegative and was one of the 352 seronegative cohort members. Each donor provided a peripheral blood sample, and peripheral blood mononuclear cells were used for TCR beta sequencing. Genomic DNA was extracted from the blood cell samples with the Qiagen DNeasy Blood Extraction Kit. From the cysteine through the phenylalanine, the CDR3 covers 14 amino acids. This entry keeps only the CDR3 DNA: 42 bases, framed from base 1. As encoded in the germline V gene, CDR1 is KGHSH while CDR2 is LQKENI. Trimming takes 6 bases off V and 2 bases off J; junction bases not matched to a gene: 7.

The material sequenced was PBMCs. This chain is built from TRBV18 and TRBJ2-7, and 7 junction bases match TRBD2. This receptor was identified in a man younger than 30 in good health and CMV-seronegative. The sequenced DNA: TGTGCCAGCTCCCCAAGCGGGAACACCTACGAGCAGTACTTC. This encodes CASSPSGNTYEQYF.